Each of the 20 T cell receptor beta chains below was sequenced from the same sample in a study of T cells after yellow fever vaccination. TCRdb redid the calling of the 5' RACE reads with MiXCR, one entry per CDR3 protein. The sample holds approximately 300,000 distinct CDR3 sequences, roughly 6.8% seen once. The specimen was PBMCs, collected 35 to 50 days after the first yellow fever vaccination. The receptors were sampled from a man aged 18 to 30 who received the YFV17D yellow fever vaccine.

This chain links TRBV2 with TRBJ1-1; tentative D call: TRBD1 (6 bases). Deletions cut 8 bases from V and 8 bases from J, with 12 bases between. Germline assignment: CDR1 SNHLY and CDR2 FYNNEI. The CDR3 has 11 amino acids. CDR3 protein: CASARGLEAFF. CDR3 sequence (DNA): TGTGCCAGCGCCAGGGGTTTAGAAGCTTTCTTT. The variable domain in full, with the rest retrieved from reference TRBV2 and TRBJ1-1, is EPEVTQTPSHQVTQMGQEVILRCVPISNHLYFYWYRQILGQKVEFLVSFYNNEISEKSEIFDDQFSVERPDGSNFTLKIRSTKLEDSAMYFCASARGLEAFFGQGTRLTVV.

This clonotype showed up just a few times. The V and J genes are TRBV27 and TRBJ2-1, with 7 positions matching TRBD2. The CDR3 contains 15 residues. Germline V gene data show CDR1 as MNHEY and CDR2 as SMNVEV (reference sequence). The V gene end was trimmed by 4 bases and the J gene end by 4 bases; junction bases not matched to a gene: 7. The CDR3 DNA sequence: TGTGCCAGCAGTTCCCCTAGCGGTTTTTACAATGAGCAGTTCTTC. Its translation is CASSSPSGFYNEQFF.

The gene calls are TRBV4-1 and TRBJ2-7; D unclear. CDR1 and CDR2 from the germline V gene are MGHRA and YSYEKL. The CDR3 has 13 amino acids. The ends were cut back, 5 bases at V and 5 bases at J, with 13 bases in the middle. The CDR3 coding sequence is TGCGCCAGCAGCGCAAATGTGGGCCACGAGCAGTACGTC. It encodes CASSANVGHEQYV.

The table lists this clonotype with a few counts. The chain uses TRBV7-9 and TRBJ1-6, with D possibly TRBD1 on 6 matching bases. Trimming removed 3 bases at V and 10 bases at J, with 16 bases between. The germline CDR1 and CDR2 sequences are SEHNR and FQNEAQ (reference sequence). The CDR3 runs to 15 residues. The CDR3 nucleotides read TGTGCCAGCAGCTTCGGTAGGGACACGGCATCACCCCTCCACTTT. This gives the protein CASSFGRDTASPLHF.

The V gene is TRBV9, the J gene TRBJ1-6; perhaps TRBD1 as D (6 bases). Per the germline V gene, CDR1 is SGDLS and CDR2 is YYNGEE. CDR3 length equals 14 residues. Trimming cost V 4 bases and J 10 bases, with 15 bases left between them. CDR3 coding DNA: TGTGCCAGCAGCCCTTGGGGGGCAGGATCACCCCTCCACTTT. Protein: CASSPWGAGSPLHF.

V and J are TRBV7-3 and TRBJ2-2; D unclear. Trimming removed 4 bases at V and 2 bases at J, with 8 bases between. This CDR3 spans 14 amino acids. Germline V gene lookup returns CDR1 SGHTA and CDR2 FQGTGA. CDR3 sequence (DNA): TGTGCCAGCAGCTCTGATCCTAACACCGGGGAGCTGTTTTTT. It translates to CASSSDPNTGELFF. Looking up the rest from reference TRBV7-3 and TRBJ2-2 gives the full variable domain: GAGVSQTPSNKVTEKGKYVELRCDPISGHTALYWYRQSLGQGPEFLIYFQGTGAADDSGLPNDRFFAVRPEGSVSTLKIQRTERGDSAVYLCASSSDPNTGELFFGEGSRLTVL.

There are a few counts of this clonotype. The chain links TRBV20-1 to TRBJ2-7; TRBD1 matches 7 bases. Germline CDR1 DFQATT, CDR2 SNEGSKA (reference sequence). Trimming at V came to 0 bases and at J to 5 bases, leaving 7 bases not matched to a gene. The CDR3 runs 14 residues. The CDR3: CSARDGTVAHEQYV. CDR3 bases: TGCAGTGCTAGAGATGGGACAGTTGCCCACGAGCAGTACGTC.

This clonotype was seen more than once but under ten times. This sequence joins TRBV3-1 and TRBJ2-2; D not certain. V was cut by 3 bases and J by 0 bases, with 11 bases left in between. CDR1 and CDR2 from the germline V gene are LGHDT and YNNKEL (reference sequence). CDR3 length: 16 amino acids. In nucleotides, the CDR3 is TGTGCCAGCAGCCAGGGATGGATGGCGAACACCGGGGAGCTGTTTTTT. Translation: CASSQGWMANTGELFF.

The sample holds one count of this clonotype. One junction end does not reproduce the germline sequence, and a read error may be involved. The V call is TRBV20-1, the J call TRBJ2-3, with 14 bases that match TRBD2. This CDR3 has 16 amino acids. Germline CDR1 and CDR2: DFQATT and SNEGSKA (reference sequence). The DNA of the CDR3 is TGCTGTGCTACTGGGACTAGCGGGGGATCCACAGATACGCAGTATTTT. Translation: CCATGTSGGSTDTQYF.

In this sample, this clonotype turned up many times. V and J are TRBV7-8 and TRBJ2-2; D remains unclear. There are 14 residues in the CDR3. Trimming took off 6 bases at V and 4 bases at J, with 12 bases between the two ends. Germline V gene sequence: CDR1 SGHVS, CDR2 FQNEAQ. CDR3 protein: CASSWGTGTGELFF. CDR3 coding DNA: TGTGCCAGCAGTTGGGGAACGGGCACCGGGGAGCTGTTTTTT.

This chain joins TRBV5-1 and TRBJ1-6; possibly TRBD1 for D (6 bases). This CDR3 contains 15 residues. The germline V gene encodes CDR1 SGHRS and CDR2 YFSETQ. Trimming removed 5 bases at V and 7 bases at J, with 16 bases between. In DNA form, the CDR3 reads TGCGCCAGCAGAAGGGAACAGGGTACCAATTCACCCCTCCACTTT. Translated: CASRREQGTNSPLHF.

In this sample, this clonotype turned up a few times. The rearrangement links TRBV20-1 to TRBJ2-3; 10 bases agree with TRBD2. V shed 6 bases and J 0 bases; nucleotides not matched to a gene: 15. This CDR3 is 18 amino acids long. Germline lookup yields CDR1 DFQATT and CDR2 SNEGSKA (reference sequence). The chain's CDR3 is CSASGAGGPSASTDTQYF. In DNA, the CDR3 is TGCAGTGCAAGTGGAGCGGGGGGGCCTTCCGCTAGCACAGATACGCAGTATTTT.

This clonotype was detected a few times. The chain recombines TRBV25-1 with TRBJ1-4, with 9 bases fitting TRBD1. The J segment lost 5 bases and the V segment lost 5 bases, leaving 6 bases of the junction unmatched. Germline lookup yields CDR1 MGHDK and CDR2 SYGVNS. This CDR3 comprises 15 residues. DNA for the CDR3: TGTGCCAGCAGTAATCCCGGGACAGGGAATGAAAAACTGTTTTTT. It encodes CASSNPGTGNEKLFF.

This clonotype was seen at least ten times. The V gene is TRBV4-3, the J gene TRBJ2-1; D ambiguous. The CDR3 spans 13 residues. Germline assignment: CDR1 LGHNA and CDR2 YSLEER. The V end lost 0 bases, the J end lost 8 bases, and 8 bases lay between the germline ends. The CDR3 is CASSQDRGYEQFF. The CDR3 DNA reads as TGCGCCAGCAGCCAAGACCGCGGCTATGAGCAGTTCTTC.

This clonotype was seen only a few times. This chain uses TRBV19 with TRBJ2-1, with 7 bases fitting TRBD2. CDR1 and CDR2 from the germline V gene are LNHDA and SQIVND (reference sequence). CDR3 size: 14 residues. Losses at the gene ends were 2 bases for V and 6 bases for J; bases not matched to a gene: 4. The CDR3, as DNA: TGTGCCAGTAGTATATGGGGGGGAAGCAATGAGCAGTTCTTC. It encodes CASSIWGGSNEQFF.

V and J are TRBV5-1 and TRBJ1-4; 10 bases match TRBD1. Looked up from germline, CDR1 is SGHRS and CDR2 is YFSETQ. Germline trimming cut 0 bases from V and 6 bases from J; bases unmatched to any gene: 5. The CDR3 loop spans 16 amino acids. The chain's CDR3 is CASSLEGTGVYEKLFF. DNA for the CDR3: TGCGCCAGCAGCTTGGAGGGGACAGGGGTATATGAAAAACTGTTTTTT. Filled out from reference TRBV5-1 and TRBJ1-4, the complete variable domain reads KAGVTQTPRYLIKTRGQQVTLSCSPISGHRSVSWYQQTPGQGLQFLFEYFSETQRNKGNFPGRFSGRQFSNSRSEMNVSTLELGDSALYLCASSLEGTGVYEKLFFGSGTQLSVL.

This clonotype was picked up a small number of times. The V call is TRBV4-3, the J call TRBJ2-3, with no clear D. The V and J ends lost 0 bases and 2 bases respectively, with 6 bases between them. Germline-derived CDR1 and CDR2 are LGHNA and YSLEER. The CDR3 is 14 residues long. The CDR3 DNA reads TGCGCCAGCAGCCAAGACACCTACACAGATACGCAGTATTTT. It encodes CASSQDTYTDTQYF.

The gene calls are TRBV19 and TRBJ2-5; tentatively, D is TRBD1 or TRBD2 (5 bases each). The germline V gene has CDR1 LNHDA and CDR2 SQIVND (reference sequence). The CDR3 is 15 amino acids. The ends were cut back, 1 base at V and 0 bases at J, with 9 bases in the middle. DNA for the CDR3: TGTGCCAGTAGTATAGGGGACGGGTACCAAGAGACCCAGTACTTC. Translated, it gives CASSIGDGYQETQYF.

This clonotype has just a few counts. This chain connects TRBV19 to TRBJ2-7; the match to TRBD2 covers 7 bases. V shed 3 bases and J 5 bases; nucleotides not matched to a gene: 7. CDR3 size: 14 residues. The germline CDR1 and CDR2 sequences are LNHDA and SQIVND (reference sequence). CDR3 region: CASSIGPGGNEQYV. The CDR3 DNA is TGTGCCAGTAGTATTGGCCCCGGGGGGAACGAGCAGTACGTC.

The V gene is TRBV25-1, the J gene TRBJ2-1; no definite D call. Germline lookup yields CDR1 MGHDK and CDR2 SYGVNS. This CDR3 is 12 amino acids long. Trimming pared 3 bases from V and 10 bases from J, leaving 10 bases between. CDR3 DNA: TGTGCCAGCAGTGATGTGTGGCCCGAGCAGTTCTTC. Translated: CASSDVWPEQFF.